Following are 5 T cell receptor beta chains from one sample sequenced in a study of T cell responses to AZD1222 COVID-19 vaccine. TCRdb's copy holds only in-frame clones and misses some; the assay was immunoSEQ multiplex PCR. The table includes more than 250,000 clones, about 92% detected once. Sample: peripheral blood, taken on day 0 of AZD1222 vaccination. The receptors shown here come from an adult in good health.

The V and J genes are TRBV4-1 and TRBJ2-1; D call uncertain. Germline V gene data show CDR1 as MGHRA and CDR2 as YSYEKL. The CDR3 is 19 amino acids. Trimming took 0 bases from V and 6 from J, leaving 24 bases between them. The CDR3 DNA sequence: TGCGCCAGCAGCCAAGATTCGGCCCCTTGGACGGTTCTGGGCAATGAGCAGTTCTTC. Protein sequence: CASSQDSAPWTVLGNEQFF.

This clone showed up just a few times. The chain employs TRBV29-1 and TRBJ2-7, with a tentative D call TRBD1 (5 bases). Between the trimmed V and J ends, which lost 5 bases and 0 bases, there was a span of 8 bases. Per germline, CDR1 SQVTM and CDR2 ANQGSEA. This CDR3 spans 12 amino acids. The CDR3 reads CSVSRDSYEQYF. CDR3 sequence (DNA): TGCAGCGTTTCCAGGGACTCCTACGAGCAGTACTTC.

The V gene is TRBV29-1, the J gene TRBJ2-7; 11 bases match TRBD2. In germline, CDR1 is SQVTM, CDR2 ANQGSEA. CDR3 size: 17 residues. Germline trimming cut 6 bases from V and 0 bases from J; bases unmatched to any gene: 13. As DNA, the CDR3 is TGCAGCGTCCGAAGGGGGGGACTAGCGGATCTCTCCTACGAGCAGTACTTC. It encodes CSVRRGGLADLSYEQYF.

The count of this clone is one. The chain employs TRBV15 and TRBJ1-1; TRBD1 agrees at 11 bases. The CDR3 spans 15 residues. Trimming took 3 bases from V and 6 from J; bases not matched to a gene: 6. From germline, CDR1 is LNHNV and CDR2 YYDKDF (reference sequence). The chain's CDR3 is CATSSGRDRGSEAFF. For the CDR3, the DNA is TGTGCCACCAGCAGTGGTCGGGACAGGGGGTCTGAAGCTTTCTTT.

The chain has TRBV28 and TRBJ1-5; maybe TRBD1 (5 bases). This CDR3 spans 16 amino acids. V lost 2 bases and J lost 5, with 16 bases in between. Germline CDR1 MDHEN, CDR2 SYDVKM. CDR3: CASSLSEGMRHQPQHF. The DNA for the CDR3 is TGTGCCAGCAGTTTAAGTGAGGGGATGAGGCATCAGCCCCAGCATTTT.